This T cell receptor (beta chain) was sequenced during a study of shared T cell receptors in the human thymus. Germline lookup yields CDR1 MRHNA and CDR2 SNTAGT. Trimming stripped 6 bases from V and 0 bases from J, with 8 bases between. CDR3 size: 14 residues. TCRdb's copy holds only in-frame clones and misses some; the assay was immunoSEQ multiplex PCR. The data show around 730,000 clones, 80% to 90% seen once. The same sample was also studied in work on human thymus T cells. That report notes: During corrective heart surgery, resections were taken, and the thymus tissue came from them.

This rearrangement joins TRBV6-4 to TRBJ1-4; possibly TRBD1 for D (5 bases). The TCR originated in a girl in the first two years of life with a congenital heart defect. What was sequenced was thymocytes. CDR3 sequence (DNA): TGTGCCAGCAGGTCGACAGCAACTAATGAAAAACTGTTTTTT. It encodes CASRSTATNEKLFF.